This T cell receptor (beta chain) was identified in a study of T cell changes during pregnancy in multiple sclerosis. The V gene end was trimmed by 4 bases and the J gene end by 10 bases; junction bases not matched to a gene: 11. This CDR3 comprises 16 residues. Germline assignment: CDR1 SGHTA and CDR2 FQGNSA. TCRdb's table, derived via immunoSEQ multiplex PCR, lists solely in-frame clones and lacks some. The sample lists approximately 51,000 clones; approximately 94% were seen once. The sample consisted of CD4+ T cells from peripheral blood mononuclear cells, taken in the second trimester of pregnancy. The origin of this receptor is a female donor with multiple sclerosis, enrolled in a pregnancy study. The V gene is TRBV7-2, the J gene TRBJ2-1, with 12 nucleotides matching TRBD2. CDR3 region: CASSSKGGLAGNEQFF. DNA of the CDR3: TGTGCCAGCAGCTCCAAGGGCGGACTAGCGGGGAACGAGCAGTTCTTC.